This TCR beta chain was profiled in a study of breast tumors, draining lymph nodes, adjacent tissues. Axillary draining lymph nodes of breast cancer patients supplied the node samples. Per the germline V gene, CDR1 is SGHTA and CDR2 is FQGTGA. The CDR3 contains 16 residues. TCRdb re-called the multiplex PCR reads with MiXCR, one entry per CDR3 protein. The table records 150,000 to 200,000 distinct CDR3 sequences, about 33% of them present only once. Comment on this clonotype: The junction differs from germline at one of its ends, possibly a read error.

The chain is built from TRBV7-3 and TRBJ2-3; 11 nucleotides agree with TRBD2. The sequencing input was axillary lymph node tissue. This TCR derives from a female donor with breast cancer. Some clones in this sample may be carry-over from other donors' samples. CDR3 residues: CASSWLAGGRGDTQYF. DNA of the CDR3: TGTGCTAGCAGCTGGCTAGCGGGGGGCCGGGGGGATACGCAGTATTTT.